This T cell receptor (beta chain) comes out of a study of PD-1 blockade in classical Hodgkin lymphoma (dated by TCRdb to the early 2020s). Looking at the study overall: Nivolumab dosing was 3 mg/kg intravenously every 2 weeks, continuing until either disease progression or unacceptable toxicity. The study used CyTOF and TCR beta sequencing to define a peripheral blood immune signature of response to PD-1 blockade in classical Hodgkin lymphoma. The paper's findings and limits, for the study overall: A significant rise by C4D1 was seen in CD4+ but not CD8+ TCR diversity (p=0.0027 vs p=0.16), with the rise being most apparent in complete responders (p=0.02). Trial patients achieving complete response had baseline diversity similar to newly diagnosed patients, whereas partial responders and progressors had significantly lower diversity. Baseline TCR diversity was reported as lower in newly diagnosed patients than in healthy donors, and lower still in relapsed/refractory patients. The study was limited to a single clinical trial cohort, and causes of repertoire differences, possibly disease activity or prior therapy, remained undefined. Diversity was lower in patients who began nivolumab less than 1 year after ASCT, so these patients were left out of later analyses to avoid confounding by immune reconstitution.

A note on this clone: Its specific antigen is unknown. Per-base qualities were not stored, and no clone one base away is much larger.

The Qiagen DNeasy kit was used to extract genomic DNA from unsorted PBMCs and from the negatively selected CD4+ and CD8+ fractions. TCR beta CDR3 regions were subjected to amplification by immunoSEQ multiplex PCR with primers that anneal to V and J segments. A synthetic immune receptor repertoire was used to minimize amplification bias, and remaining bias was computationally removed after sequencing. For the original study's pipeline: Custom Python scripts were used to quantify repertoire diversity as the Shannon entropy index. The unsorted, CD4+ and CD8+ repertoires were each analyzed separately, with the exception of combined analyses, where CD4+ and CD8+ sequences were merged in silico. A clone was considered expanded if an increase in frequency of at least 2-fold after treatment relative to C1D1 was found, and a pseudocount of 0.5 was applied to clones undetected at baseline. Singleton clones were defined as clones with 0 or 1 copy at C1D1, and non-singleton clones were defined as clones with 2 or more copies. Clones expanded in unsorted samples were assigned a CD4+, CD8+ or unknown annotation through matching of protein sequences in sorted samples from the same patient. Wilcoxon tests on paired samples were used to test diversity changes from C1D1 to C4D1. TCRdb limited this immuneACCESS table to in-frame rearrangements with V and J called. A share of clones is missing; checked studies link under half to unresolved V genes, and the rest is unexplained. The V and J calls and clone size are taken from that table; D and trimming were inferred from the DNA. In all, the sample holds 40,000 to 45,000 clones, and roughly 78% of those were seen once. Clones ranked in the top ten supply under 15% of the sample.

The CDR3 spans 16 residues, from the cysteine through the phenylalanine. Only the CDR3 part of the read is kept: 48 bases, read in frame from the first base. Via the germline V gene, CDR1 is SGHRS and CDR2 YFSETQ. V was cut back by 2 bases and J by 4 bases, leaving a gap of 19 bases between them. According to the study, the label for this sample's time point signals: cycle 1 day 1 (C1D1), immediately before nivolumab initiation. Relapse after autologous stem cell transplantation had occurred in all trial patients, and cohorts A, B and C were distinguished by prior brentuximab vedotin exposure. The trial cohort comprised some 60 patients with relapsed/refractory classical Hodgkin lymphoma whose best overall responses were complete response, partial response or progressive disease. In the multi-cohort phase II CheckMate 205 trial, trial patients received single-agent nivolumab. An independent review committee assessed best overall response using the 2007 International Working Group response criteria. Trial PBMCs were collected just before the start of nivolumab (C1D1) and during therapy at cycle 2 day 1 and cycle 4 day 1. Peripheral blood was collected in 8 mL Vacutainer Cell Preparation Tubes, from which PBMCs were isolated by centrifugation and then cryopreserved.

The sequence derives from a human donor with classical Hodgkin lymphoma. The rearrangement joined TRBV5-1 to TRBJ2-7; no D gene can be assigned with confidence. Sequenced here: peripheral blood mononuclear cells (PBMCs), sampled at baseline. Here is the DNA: TGCGCCAGCAGCTTCTCATCCGCCGCAGAACCTTACGAGCAGTACTTC. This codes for CASSFSSAAEPYEQYF.